These T cell receptor beta chains were read from a single sample in a study of blood T cell repertoires in COVID-19. Profiling relied on immunoSEQ multiplex PCR, and the TCRdb table lists in-frame clones only, not all of them. The sample holds some 140,000 clones, 75% to 80% seen once. Specimen: peripheral blood. These receptors all come from a man older than 75 with acute or convalescent COVID-19. CDR3s include the opening cysteine and the closing phenylalanine or tryptophan. A D gene is named only where the DNA matches it firmly. The size entry is marked missing in some rows and otherwise reads once, few, many or a size class.

j_call	v_call	cdr3_length	clone_size	d_call	cdr3_aa	cdr3_nt
TRBJ1-3	TRBV18	14	.	.	CASSPTVSGNTIYF	TGTGCCAGCTCACCAACGGTTTCTGGAAACACCATATATTTT
TRBJ1-4	TRBV3-1/TRBV3-2	14	.	.	CASSQDKSSEKLFF	TGTGCCAGCAGCCAAGATAAAAGCTCTGAAAAACTGTTTTTT
TRBJ1-2	TRBV18	17	.	.	CASSPAAVSGLLYGYTF	TGTGCCAGCTCACCCGCTGCCGTGTCAGGACTCTTATATGGCTACACCTTC
TRBJ2-7	TRBV6-5	15	.	TRBD2	CASRPSGASGGEQYF	TGTGCCAGCAGACCAAGCGGGGCTAGCGGGGGCGAGCAGTACTTC
TRBJ2-2	TRBV7-2	14	few	.	CASSLGLATGELFF	TGTGCCAGCAGCTTAGGGTTAGCCACCGGGGAGCTGTTTTTT
TRBJ1-2	TRBV10-3	14	.	.	CAIREEGRSKGYTF	TGTGCCATCCGGGAGGAGGGAAGGAGTAAGGGCTACACCTTC
TRBJ1-1	TRBV7-8	13	once	.	CASIKTENTEAFF	TGTGCCAGCATTAAGACAGAGAACACTGAAGCTTTCTTT
TRBJ2-3	TRBV9	15	.	.	CASSVRDFGTDTQYF	TGTGCCAGCAGCGTACGGGATTTCGGCACAGATACGCAGTATTTT
TRBJ2-1	TRBV7-9	13	.	TRBD1	CASSFGQGDEQFF	TGTGCCAGCAGCTTCGGACAGGGGGATGAGCAGTTCTTC
TRBJ1-1	TRBV3-1/TRBV3-2	14	few	TRBD1	CASSLGTATGEAFF	TGTGCCAGCAGCCTTGGGACAGCGACAGGGGAGGCTTTCTTT
TRBJ2-6	TRBV19	15	.	.	CASSTAGSGANVLTF	TGTGCCAGTAGTACGGCAGGCTCTGGGGCCAACGTCCTGACTTTC
TRBJ2-7	TRBV14	15	.	TRBD2	CASSLAGGVSYEQYF	TGTGCCAGCAGCCTAGCGGGGGGTGTCTCCTACGAGCAGTACTTC
TRBJ2-2	TRBV18	16	.	.	CASSPRAGTNTGELFF	TGTGCCAGCTCACCACGGGCAGGGACGAACACCGGGGAGCTGTTTTTT
TRBJ1-1	TRBV7-2	13	.	.	CASSLSQDTEAFF	TGTGCCAGCAGCTTATCACAGGACACTGAAGCTTTCTTT
TRBJ2-3	TRBV10-3	15	.	TRBD2	CAIRPGLEGTDTQYF	TGTGCCATCAGGCCGGGACTAGAAGGCACAGATACGCAGTATTTT
TRBJ2-6	TRBV7-8	19	.	TRBD1	CASSYTRTGVGSGANVLTF	TGTGCCAGCAGCTACACCCGGACAGGGGTGGGCTCTGGGGCCAACGTCCTGACTTTC